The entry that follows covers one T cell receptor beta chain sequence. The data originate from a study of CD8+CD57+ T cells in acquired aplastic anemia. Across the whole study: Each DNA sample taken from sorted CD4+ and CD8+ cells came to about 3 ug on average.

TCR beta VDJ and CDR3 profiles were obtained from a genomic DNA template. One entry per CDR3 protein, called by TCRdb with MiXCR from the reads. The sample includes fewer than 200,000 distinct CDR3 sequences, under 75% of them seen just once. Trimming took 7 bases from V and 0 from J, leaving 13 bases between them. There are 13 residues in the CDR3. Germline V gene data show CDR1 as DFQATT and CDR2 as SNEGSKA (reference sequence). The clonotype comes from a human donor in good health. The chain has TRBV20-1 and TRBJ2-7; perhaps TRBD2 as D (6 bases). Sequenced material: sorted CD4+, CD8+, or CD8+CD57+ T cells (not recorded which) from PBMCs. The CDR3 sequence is CSVPGRGSYEQYF. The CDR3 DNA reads TGCAGTGTTCCAGGGCGGGGCTCCTACGAGCAGTACTTC.